These 20 T cell receptor beta chains share one sample of origin, sequenced in a study of beta chain features in type 1 diabetes. Since all of the isolated RNA was reverse transcribed, expressed TCRB transcripts were what got sequenced. The table came from immunoSEQ multiplex PCR; TCRdb's copy has only in-frame clones and leaves some out. The sample lists about 900,000 clones; 17% were seen once. The specimen sequenced was naive CD4+ T cells from blood. The source is a woman between 18 and 29 years old in good health.

The CDR3 nucleotides read TGTGCCAGCAGTTCCTTCCGGGACAGGGGGCATGGTGGCTACACCTTC. It codes for CASSSFRDRGHGGYTF. This chain joins TRBV27 and TRBJ1-2, with 12 bases matching TRBD1. Trimming took 4 bases from V and 7 from J; bases not matched to a gene: 10. Per the germline V gene, CDR1 is MNHEY and CDR2 is SMNVEV (reference sequence). This CDR3 spans 16 amino acids.

This chain links TRBV7-9 with TRBJ2-6, with 7 bases matching TRBD1. Germline CDR1 is SEHNR and CDR2 is FQNEAQ (reference sequence). This CDR3 spans 16 amino acids. The ends lost 5 bases at V and 4 bases at J; junction bases unmatched: 8. The CDR3 here is CASSRLTGWGANVLTF. The CDR3 DNA reads as TGTGCCAGCAGCCGCCTGACAGGGTGGGGGGCCAACGTCCTGACTTTC. Together with reference TRBV7-9 and TRBJ2-6, the CDR3 gives the full variable domain: DTGVSQNPRHKITKRGQNVTFRCDPISEHNRLYWYRQTLGQGPEFLTYFQNEAQLEKSRLLSDRFSAERPKGSFSTLEIQRTEQGDSAMYLCASSRLTGWGANVLTFGAGSRLTVL.

The chain recombines TRBV5-4 with TRBJ1-2; no clear D gene. V lost 0 bases and J lost 4, with 7 bases in between. The V gene's germline CDR1 is SGHNT and CDR2 YYREEE (reference sequence). There are 13 residues in the CDR3. The CDR3, as DNA: TGTGCCAGCAGCTTGGACAGCCGCTATGGCTACACCTTC. As protein: CASSLDSRYGYTF.

This clone showed up just a few times. The chain links TRBV5-1 to TRBJ2-7; 8 nucleotides agree with TRBD1. The CDR3 loop spans 13 amino acids. CDR1 is SGHRS, CDR2 YFSETQ, per germline. V lost 4 bases and J lost 2; bases outside the gene matches: 2. CDR3 nucleotides: TGCGCCAGCAGCGGGGGACAGGCCTACGAGCAGTACTTC. This encodes CASSGGQAYEQYF.

This clone has ten or more counts. V usage is TRBV7-9 and J usage is TRBJ2-4; D not resolved. The CDR3 totals 14 residues. The ends were cut back, 3 bases at V and 8 bases at J, with 14 bases in the middle. The germline CDR1 and CDR2 sequences are SEHNR and FQNEAQ (reference sequence). CDR3: CASSFQSNWDIQYF. In DNA form, the CDR3 reads TGTGCCAGCAGCTTTCAGAGTAATTGGGACATTCAGTACTTC.

Concerning this clone: This sample includes further DNA sequences coding for the same CDR3. The chain joins TRBV2 to TRBJ1-2, with a possible D match to TRBD1 (5 bases). V lost 3 bases and J 2 bases, leaving 10 bases between the germline ends. The CDR3 spans 14 residues. From germline, CDR1 is SNHLY and CDR2 FYNNEI. The CDR3 region is CASSEVAGNYGYTF. In DNA, the CDR3 is TGTGCCAGCAGTGAGGTCGCAGGGAACTATGGCTACACCTTC.

The rearrangement joins TRBV7-2 to TRBJ1-2; D perhaps matches TRBD1 (6 bases). The V end lost 4 bases, the J end lost 2 bases, and 14 bases lay between the germline ends. The CDR3 spans 15 residues. Germline V gene sequence: CDR1 SGHTA, CDR2 FQGNSA. CDR3 residues: CASSSPGHPNYGYTF. The CDR3 nucleotides are TGTGCCAGCAGCTCACCGGGACACCCGAACTATGGCTACACCTTC.

This clone occurred a few times. The gene calls are TRBV7-9 and TRBJ2-5, with 10 bases aligning to TRBD2. Germline V gene sequence: CDR1 SEHNR, CDR2 FQNEAQ (reference sequence). There are 16 residues in the CDR3. With 1 base clipped from V and 0 bases from J, the junction kept 2 bases outside the gene matches. DNA for the CDR3: TGTGCCAGCAGCTTAGGAAGCGGGAGGGACCAAGAGACCCAGTACTTC. This codes for CASSLGSGRDQETQYF.

A few counts support this clone. Other DNA sequences in this specimen translate into the identical CDR3. V usage is TRBV28 and J usage is TRBJ2-3, with D perhaps being TRBD1 or TRBD2 (5 bases each). This CDR3 comprises 14 residues. The germline V gene encodes CDR1 MDHEN and CDR2 SYDVKM. Trimming cost V 5 bases and J 2 bases, with 11 bases left between them. The DNA of the CDR3 is TGTGCCAGCAGTCTCGGGACCCCCACAGATACGCAGTATTTT. This sequence encodes CASSLGTPTDTQYF.

This clone turned up a few times. The chain carries TRBV11-1 and TRBJ2-1; a possible D gene is TRBD1 (6 bases). V lost 5 bases and J lost 0, with 14 bases in between. Looked up from germline, CDR1 is SGHAT and CDR2 is FQDESV (reference sequence). The CDR3 length is 16 residues. The CDR3 coding sequence is TGTGCCAGCAGCGCCGACAGGATATACTCCTACAATGAGCAGTTCTTC. Translated, it gives CASSADRIYSYNEQFF.

As for this clone: Distinct nucleotide sequences in the sample also encode this CDR3. The V call is TRBV18, the J call TRBJ2-1, with 7 nucleotides matching TRBD1. The CDR3 runs 13 residues. With V trimmed by 6 bases and J by 5 bases, 4 bases remained unmatched. Germline CDR1 and CDR2: KGHSH and LQKENI. CDR3 nucleotide sequence: TGTGCCAGCTCGCCCGGACAGGACAATGAGCAGTTCTTC. Translated: CASSPGQDNEQFF.

The chain carries TRBV27 and TRBJ2-7, with 8 bases lining up with TRBD1. V trimming: 5 bases; J trimming: 4 bases; junction bases outside the gene matches: 10. The CDR3 has 15 amino acids. CDR1 is MNHEY, CDR2 SMNVEV, per germline (reference sequence). CDR3 amino acids: CASSTRQGRKYEQYF. The CDR3 nucleotides are TGTGCCAGCAGTACCCGACAGGGGAGGAAATACGAGCAGTACTTC.

The rearrangement uses TRBV21-1 and TRBJ1-5. TRBV21-1 is annotated as a pseudogene. The CDR3 has 16 residues. The CDR3 region is CASSKEKRRRNQPQHF. The CDR3 DNA follows: TGTGCCAGCAGCAAAGAAAAGAGGAGGCGCAATCAGCCCCAGCATTTT.

The chain's CDR3 is CASSFSPLSTDTQYF. Here the CDR3 DNA reads TGCGCCAGCAGCTTTTCCCCCCTCAGCACAGATACGCAGTATTTT. The chain is built from TRBV5-1 and TRBJ2-3, with D hard to call. The CDR3 covers 15 residues. In germline, CDR1 is SGHRS, CDR2 YFSETQ. Trimming removed 2 bases from V and 0 bases from J, with 10 bases in between.

This clone was detected only a few times. This chain uses TRBV9 with TRBJ1-2, with TRBD1 identical over 7 bases. The CDR3 contains 13 residues. Germline CDR1 and CDR2: SGDLS and YYNGEE. Trimming took 1 base from V and 7 from J; bases not matched to a gene: 4. CDR3 amino acids: CASSVQGEGGYTF. CDR3 in DNA: TGTGCCAGCAGCGTACAGGGGGAAGGTGGCTACACCTTC.

A few counts support this clone. The chain couples TRBV6-5 to TRBJ2-1; no definite D call. CDR1 is MNHEY, CDR2 SVGAGI, per germline. Trimming pared 6 bases from V and 9 bases from J, leaving 12 bases between. The CDR3 has 12 amino acids. The CDR3 loop is CASSPRSREQFF. CDR3 nucleotides: TGTGCCAGCAGCCCGAGATCACGTGAGCAGTTCTTC.

The chain joins TRBV5-1 to TRBJ2-1; D is possibly TRBD2 (5 bases). The V gene's germline CDR1 is SGHRS and CDR2 YFSETQ. The CDR3 contains 15 residues. Trimming shortened V by 0 bases and J by 2 bases, and 9 bases separated the two germline ends. The CDR3 coding sequence is TGCGCCAGCAGCTTGGGTGGGAGAGCCTACAATGAGCAGTTCTTC. Protein product: CASSLGGRAYNEQFF.

J is TRBJ2-3 and V is TRBV7-2, with 12 positions matching TRBD2. V lost 1 base to trimming and J lost 8 bases; unmatched junction nucleotides: 7. The CDR3 extends over 16 amino acids. In germline, CDR1 is SGHTA, CDR2 FQGNSA. The chain's CDR3 is CASSLGSPSGRGTQYF. The CDR3 nucleotides read TGTGCCAGCAGCTTAGGGTCGCCTAGCGGGAGGGGTACGCAGTATTTT.

This clone showed up just a few times. The gene calls are TRBV7-9 and TRBJ2-7, with 8 bases matching TRBD2. The J segment lost 4 bases and the V segment lost 5 bases, leaving 7 bases of the junction unmatched. This CDR3 region has 14 residues. Per the germline V gene, CDR1 is SEHNR and CDR2 is FQNEAQ (reference sequence). The CDR3 bases are TGTGCCAGCAGCCCCCCGGGAGGGTCTTACGAGCAGTACTTC. As protein: CASSPPGGSYEQYF.

This clone was observed a few times. V usage is TRBV4-1 and J usage is TRBJ2-2, with D tentatively TRBD1 or TRBD2 (5 bases each). CDR3 length: 16 amino acids. Germline V gene lookup returns CDR1 MGHRA and CDR2 YSYEKL. V dropped 3 bases and J dropped 2 bases, with 13 bases sitting between them. CDR3 in amino acids: CASSQTGTINTGELFF. The CDR3 coding sequence is TGCGCCAGCAGCCAGACCGGGACGATCAACACCGGGGAGCTGTTTTTT.